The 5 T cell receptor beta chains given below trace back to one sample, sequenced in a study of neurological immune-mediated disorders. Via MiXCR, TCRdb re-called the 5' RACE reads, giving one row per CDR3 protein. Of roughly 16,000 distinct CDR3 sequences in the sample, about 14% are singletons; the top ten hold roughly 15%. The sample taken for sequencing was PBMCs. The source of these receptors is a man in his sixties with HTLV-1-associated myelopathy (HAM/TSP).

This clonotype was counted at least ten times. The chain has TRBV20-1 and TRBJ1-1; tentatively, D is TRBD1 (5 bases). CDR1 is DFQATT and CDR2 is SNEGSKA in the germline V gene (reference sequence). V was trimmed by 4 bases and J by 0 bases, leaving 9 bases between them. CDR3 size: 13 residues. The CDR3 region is CSANGGMNTEAFF. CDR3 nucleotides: TGCAGTGCTAACGGGGGGATGAACACTGAAGCTTTCTTT.

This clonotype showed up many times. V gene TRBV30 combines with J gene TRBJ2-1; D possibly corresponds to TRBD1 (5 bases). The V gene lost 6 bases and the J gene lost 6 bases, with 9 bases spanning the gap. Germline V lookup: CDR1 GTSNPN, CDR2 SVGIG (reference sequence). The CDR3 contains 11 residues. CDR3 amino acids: CACSRGNEQFF. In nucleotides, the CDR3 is TGTGCCTGTAGTAGGGGCAATGAGCAGTTCTTC.

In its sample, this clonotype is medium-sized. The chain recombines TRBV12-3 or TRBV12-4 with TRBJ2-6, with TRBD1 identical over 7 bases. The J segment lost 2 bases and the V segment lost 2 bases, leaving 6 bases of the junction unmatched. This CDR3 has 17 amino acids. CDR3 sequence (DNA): TGTGCCAGCAGTTTAAAGGGGGCAGGAACTGGGGCCAACGTCCTGACTTTC. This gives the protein CASSLKGAGTGANVLTF.

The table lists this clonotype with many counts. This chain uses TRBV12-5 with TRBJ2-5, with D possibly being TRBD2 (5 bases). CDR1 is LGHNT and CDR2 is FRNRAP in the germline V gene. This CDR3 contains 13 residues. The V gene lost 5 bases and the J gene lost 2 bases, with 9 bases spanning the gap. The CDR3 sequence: CASGESGQETQYF. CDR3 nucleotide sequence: TGTGCTAGTGGTGAAAGCGGACAAGAGACCCAGTACTTC.

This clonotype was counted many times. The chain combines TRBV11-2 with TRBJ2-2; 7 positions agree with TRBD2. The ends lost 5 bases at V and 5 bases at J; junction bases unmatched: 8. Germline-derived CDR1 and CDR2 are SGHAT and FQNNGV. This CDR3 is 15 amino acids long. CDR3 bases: TGTGCCAGCAGCGAGCGGGGAGGTGGAACCGGGGAGCTGTTTTTT. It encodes CASSERGGGTGELFF.